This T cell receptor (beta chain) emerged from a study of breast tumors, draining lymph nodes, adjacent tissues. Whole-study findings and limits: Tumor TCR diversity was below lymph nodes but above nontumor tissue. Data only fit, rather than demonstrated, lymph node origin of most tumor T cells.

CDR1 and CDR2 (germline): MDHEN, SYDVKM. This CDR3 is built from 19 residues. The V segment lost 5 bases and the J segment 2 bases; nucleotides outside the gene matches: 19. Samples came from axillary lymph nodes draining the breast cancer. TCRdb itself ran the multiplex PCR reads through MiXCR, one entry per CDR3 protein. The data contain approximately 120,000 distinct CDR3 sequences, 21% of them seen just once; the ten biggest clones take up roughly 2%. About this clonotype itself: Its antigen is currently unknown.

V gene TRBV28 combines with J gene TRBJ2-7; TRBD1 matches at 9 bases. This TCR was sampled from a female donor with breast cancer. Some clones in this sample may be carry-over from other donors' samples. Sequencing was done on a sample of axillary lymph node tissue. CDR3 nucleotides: TGTGCCAGCAGTCCCCAAAAAACACGGACAGGGGAAGAGACCTACGAGCAGTACTTC. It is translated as CASSPQKTRTGEETYEQYF.